A single sample is the source of the 7 T cell receptor beta chains below, sequenced in a study of blood T cell repertoires in COVID-19. Using immunoSEQ multiplex PCR, the repertoire was profiled, and TCRdb retains in-frame clones only, with some absent. This table holds roughly 240,000 clones, 87% found once. Input material: PBMCs or T cells enriched from blood (not recorded which). The origin of the receptors is a woman aged 30 to 39 with acute COVID-19.

The CDR3, as DNA: TGTGCCAGCAGCTTCCGAGGGGACACCTTACCAGATACGCAGTATTTT. Protein sequence: CASSFRGDTLPDTQYF. The chain employs TRBV7-8 and TRBJ2-3, with D tentatively TRBD1 (6 bases). The V gene lost 3 bases and the J gene lost 4 bases, with 17 bases spanning the gap. This CDR3 spans 16 amino acids. Germline V CDR1 and CDR2: SGHVS, FQNEAQ.

V usage is TRBV5-1 and J usage is TRBJ1-1; no reliable D call. This CDR3 is built from 15 residues. Per germline, CDR1 SGHRS and CDR2 YFSETQ. Between the trimmed V and J ends, which lost 2 bases and 6 bases, there was a span of 17 bases. DNA for the CDR3: TGCGCCAGCAGCTTATCTGGACGGGGAAGGGCTGAAGCTTTCTTT. Translating gives CASSLSGRGRAEAFF.

The chain couples TRBV6-2 or TRBV6-3 to TRBJ2-3; D possibly corresponds to TRBD1 (6 bases). V lost 3 bases to trimming and J lost 4 bases, with 14 bases between them. Germline assignment: CDR1 MNHEY and CDR2 SVGEGT. The CDR3 runs 15 residues. The CDR3 bases are TGTGCCAGCAGTTATTTTGGCAGGGGTTCAGATACGCAGTATTTT. It yields the protein CASSYFGRGSDTQYF.

The chain uses TRBV5-1 and TRBJ1-1; D remains ambiguous. V was clipped by 0 bases and J by 0 bases, with 9 bases between them. The CDR3 extends over 15 amino acids. Germline CDR1 and CDR2: SGHRS and YFSETQ. The CDR3 here is CASSLGQPMNTEAFF. The CDR3 DNA is TGCGCCAGCAGCTTGGGCCAACCTATGAACACTGAAGCTTTCTTT.

J is TRBJ2-7 and V is TRBV11-2; 7 bases agree with TRBD1. Looked up from germline, CDR1 is SGHAT and CDR2 is FQNNGV. The CDR3 consists of 14 residues. Germline trimming cut 1 base from V and 2 bases from J; bases unmatched to any gene: 2. Written as DNA, the CDR3 is TGTGCCAGCAGCTTAGGGACAGGCACCTACGAGCAGTACTTC. Translated: CASSLGTGTYEQYF.

This rearrangement joins TRBV6-5 to TRBJ2-2; tentative D call: TRBD1 (5 bases). CDR1 and CDR2 from the germline V gene are MNHEY and SVGAGI. This CDR3 has 14 residues. V was shortened by 6 bases and J by 1 base, with 9 bases between the two germline ends. CDR3 bases: TGTGCCAGCAGGATCCAGGGGAACACCGGGGAGCTGTTTTTT. Translation gives CASRIQGNTGELFF.

This chain uses TRBV19 with TRBJ2-5; 11 bases fit TRBD2. CDR1 is LNHDA and CDR2 is SQIVND in the germline V gene (reference sequence). The V gene end was trimmed by 4 bases and the J gene end by 5 bases; junction bases not matched to a gene: 6. The CDR3 runs 15 residues. The CDR3 DNA reads as TGTGCCAGTAGTAATAGCGGGGGGGCGGGTGAGACCCAGTACTTC. Protein product: CASSNSGGAGETQYF.